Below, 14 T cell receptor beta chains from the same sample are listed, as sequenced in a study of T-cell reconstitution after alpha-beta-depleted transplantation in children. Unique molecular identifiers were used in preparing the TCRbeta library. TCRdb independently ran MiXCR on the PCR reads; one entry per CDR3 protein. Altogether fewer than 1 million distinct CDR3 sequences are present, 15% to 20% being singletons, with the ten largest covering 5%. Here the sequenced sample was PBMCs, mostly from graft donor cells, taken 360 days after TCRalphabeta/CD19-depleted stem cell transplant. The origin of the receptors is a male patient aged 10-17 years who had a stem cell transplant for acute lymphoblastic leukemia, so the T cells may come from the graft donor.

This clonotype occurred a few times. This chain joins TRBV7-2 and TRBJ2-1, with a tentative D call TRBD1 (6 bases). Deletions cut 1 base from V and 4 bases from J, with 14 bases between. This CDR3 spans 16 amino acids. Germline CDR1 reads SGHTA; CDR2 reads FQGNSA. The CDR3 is CASSLGGQRGYNEQFF. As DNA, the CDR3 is TGTGCCAGCAGCTTAGGAGGACAGCGTGGGTACAATGAGCAGTTCTTC.

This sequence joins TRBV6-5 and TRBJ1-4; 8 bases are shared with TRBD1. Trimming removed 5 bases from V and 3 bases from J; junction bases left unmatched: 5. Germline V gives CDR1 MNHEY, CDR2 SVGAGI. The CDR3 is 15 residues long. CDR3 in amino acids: CASSTTTGANEKLFF. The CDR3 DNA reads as TGTGCCAGCAGTACCACGACAGGGGCTAATGAAAAACTGTTTTTT.

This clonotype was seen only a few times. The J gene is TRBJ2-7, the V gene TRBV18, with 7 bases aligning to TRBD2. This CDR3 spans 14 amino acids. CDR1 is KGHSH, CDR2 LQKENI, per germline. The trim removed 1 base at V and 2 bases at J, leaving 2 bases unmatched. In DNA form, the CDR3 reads TGTGCCAGCTCACCACTTGGACTAGCCTACGAGCAGTACTTC. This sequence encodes CASSPLGLAYEQYF. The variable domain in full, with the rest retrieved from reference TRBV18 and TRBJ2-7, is NAGVMQNPRHLVRRRGQEARLRCSPMKGHSHVYWYRQLPEEGLKFMVYLQKENIIDESGMPKERFSAEFPKEGPSILRIQQVVRGDSAAYFCASSPLGLAYEQYFGPGTRLTVT.

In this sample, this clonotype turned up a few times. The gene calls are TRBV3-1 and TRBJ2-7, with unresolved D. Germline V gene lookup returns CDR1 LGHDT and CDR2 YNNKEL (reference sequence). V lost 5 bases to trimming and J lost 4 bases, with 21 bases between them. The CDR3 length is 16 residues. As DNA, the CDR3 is TGTGCCAGCAGCGCCCGACGCGCGCCCTATGCATACGAGCAGTACTTC. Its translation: CASSARRAPYAYEQYF.

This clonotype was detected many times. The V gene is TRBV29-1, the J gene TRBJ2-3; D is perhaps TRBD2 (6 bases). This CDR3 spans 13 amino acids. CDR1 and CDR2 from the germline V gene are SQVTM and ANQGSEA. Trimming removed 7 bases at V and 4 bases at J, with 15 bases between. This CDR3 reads CSGRIGRADTQYF. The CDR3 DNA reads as TGCAGCGGACGCATCGGGAGAGCAGATACGCAGTATTTT.

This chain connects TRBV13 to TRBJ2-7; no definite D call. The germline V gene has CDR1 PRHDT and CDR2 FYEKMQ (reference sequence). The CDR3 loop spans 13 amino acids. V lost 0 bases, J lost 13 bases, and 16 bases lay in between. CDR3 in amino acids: CASSLGRRLVDYF. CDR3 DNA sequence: TGTGCCAGCAGCTTAGGCCGAAGATTAGTCGATTACTTC. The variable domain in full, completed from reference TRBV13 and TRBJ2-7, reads AAGVIQSPRHLIKEKRETATLKCYPIPRHDTVYWYQQGPGQDPQFLISFYEKMQSDKGSIPDRFSAQQFSDYHSELNMSSLELGDSALYFCASSLGRRLVDYFGPGTRLTVT.

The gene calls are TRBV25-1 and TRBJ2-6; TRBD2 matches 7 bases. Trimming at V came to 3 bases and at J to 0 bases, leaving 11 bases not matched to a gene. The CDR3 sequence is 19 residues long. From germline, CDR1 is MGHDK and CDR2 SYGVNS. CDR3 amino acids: CASSEGEGRIDSGANVLTF. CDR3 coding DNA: TGTGCCAGCAGTGAGGGGGAGGGGCGAATAGACTCTGGGGCCAACGTCCTGACTTTC.

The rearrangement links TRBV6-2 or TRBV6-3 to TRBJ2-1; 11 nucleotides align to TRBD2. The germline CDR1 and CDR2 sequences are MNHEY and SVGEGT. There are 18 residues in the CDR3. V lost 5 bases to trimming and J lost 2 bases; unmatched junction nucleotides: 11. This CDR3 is CASSLNGLAGTTYNEQFF. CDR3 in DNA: TGTGCCAGCAGTCTCAACGGACTAGCGGGCACCACCTACAATGAGCAGTTCTTC.

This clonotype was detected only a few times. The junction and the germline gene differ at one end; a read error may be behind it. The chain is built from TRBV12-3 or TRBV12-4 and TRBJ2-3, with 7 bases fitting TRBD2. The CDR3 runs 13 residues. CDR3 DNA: TGTGCAAGCAGTTTAGCCGGCGGGAGTACGCAGTATTTT. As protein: CASSLAGGSTQYF.

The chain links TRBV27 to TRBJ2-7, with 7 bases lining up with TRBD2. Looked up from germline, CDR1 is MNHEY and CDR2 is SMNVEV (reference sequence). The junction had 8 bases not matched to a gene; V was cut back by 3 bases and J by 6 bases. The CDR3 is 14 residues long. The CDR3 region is CASSFGAGVREQYF. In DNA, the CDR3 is TGTGCCAGCAGTTTCGGTGCGGGAGTCCGCGAGCAGTACTTC.

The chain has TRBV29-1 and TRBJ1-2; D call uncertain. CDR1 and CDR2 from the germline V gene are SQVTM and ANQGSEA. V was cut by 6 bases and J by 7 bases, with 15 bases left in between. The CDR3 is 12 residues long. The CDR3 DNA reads TGCAGCGTCCCAATGACTCCAGTTGGCTACACCTTC. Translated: CSVPMTPVGYTF.

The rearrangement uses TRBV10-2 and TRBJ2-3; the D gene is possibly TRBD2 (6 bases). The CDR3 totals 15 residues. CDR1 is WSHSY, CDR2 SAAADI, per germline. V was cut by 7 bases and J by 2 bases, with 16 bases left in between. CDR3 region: CASILSGGITDTQYF. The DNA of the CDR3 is TGCGCCAGCATCCTTAGCGGAGGGATCACAGATACGCAGTATTTT.

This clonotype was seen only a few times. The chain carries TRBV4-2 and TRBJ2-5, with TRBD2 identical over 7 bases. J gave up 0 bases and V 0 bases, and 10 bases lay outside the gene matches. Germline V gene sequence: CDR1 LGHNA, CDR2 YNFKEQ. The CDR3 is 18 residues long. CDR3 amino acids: CASSQDPPGGGYQETQYF. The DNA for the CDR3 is TGTGCCAGCAGCCAAGACCCCCCGGGAGGTGGGTACCAAGAGACCCAGTACTTC.

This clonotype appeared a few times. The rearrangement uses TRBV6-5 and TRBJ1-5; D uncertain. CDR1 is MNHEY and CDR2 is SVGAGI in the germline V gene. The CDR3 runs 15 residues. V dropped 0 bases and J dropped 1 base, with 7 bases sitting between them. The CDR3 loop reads CASSYSKSSNQPQHF. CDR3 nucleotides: TGTGCCAGCAGTTACTCGAAGAGCAGCAATCAGCCCCAGCATTTT.